Listed below are T cell receptor beta chains from one sample, sequenced in a study of cytomegalovirus exposure and HLA in healthy donors. Assay used: immunoSEQ multiplex PCR; TCRdb lists only in-frame clones, some missing. Among some 230,000 clones listed, around nine tenths were seen once. The sequenced sample consisted of PBMCs. The source of these receptors is a woman between 18 and 29 years old in good health and CMV-seronegative. The CDR3 runs from the conserved cysteine through the conserved F or W. The D gene is left open where the match is weak.

d_call	v_call	j_call	cdr3_aa
TRBD2	TRBV9	TRBJ2-3	CASSLGGSSTDTQYF
TRBD1	TRBV18	TRBJ2-7	CASSPGDREFDEQYF
-	TRBV7-2	TRBJ2-5	CASSNGTLRWRETQYF
-	TRBV7-8	TRBJ2-1	CASSLGVPGGYNEQFF
TRBD1	TRBV7-8	TRBJ1-1	CASSQTGGNTEAFF
TRBD1	TRBV6-4	TRBJ1-1	CASSGPGTGNVYTEAFF
TRBD2	TRBV5-1	TRBJ2-7	CASSLVTSGLYEQYF
-	TRBV5-6	TRBJ1-1	CASSLRSSNEAFF
TRBD2	TRBV6-5	TRBJ2-2	CASSYSSGAAGELFF
TRBD1	TRBV6-1	TRBJ1-1	CASSDWDRVSGTEAFF
TRBD1	TRBV25-1	TRBJ2-7	CASSGGDRGPYF
-	TRBV6-1	TRBJ2-2	CASSSWRGGGELFF
TRBD1	TRBV5-6	TRBJ2-7	CASSSDRVPKQYF
-	TRBV7-9	TRBJ1-5	CASSRGEQPQHF
-	TRBV5-6	TRBJ1-5	CASSLRVQGQPQHF
-	TRBV6-6	TRBJ1-4	CASSLARGGEKLFF
-	TRBV27	TRBJ1-1	CASSLSGDLTEAFF
-	TRBV5-4	TRBJ1-2	CASSPRQDYGYTF
TRBD2	TRBV12-5	TRBJ2-3	CASGTGLAGGLADTQYF
-	TRBV5-1	TRBJ1-2	CASSPRRVDYGYTF
-	TRBV5-1	TRBJ1-2	CASSQEVGSSRYGGYTF
TRBD2	TRBV10-3	TRBJ2-3	CAISEGGLAGTDTQYF
TRBD1	TRBV10-2	TRBJ1-1	CASRAGGRITEAFF
-	TRBV6-1	TRBJ2-2	CASSVRSRAGELFF